The 24 T cell receptor beta chains below were found in one sample sequenced in a study of cytomegalovirus exposure and HLA in healthy donors. Profiled with immunoSEQ multiplex PCR; TCRdb holds only in-frame clones, not every one. The table lists 120,000 or so clones, roughly 90% of them singletons. The sample consisted of PBMCs. Receptors were obtained from a woman aged 18-29 years in good health and CMV-seronegative.

The V call is TRBV19, the J call TRBJ1-1, with 7 bases fitting TRBD1. The V gene end was trimmed by 4 bases and the J gene end by 5 bases; junction bases not matched to a gene: 4. Germline loops: CDR1 LNHDA, CDR2 SQIVND (reference sequence). The CDR3 length is 13 residues. The CDR3 DNA reads TGTGCCAGTAGTACACAGACAGGGACTGAAGCTTTCTTT. Protein product: CASSTQTGTEAFF.

The J gene is TRBJ2-7, the V gene TRBV7-8; D unclear. Per the germline V gene, CDR1 is SGHVS and CDR2 is FQNEAQ. The CDR3 spans 12 residues. V was trimmed by 4 bases and J by 3 bases, leaving 7 bases between them. The CDR3 region is CASSSTYYEQYF. As DNA, the CDR3 is TGTGCCAGCAGCTCCACCTACTACGAGCAGTACTTC.

A word on this clone: Sequence at one end of the junction differs from germline and may be a read error. The V and J genes are TRBV7-9 and TRBJ1-1; TRBD1 is a possible D gene (6 bases). Per the germline V gene, CDR1 is SEHNR and CDR2 is FQNEAQ (reference sequence). The CDR3 contains 13 residues. CDR3 sequence reads: CASSIAGDTEAFF. The CDR3 nucleotides read TGTGCCAGCAGCATAGCAGGGGACACTGAAGCTTTCTTT.

The chain carries TRBV9 and TRBJ2-1, with 7 bases lining up with TRBD2. V lost 0 bases to trimming and J lost 3 bases; unmatched junction nucleotides: 6. CDR1 SGDLS and CDR2 YYNGEE come from the germline V gene. The CDR3 covers 16 residues. The CDR3 DNA reads as TGTGCCAGCAGCGTAGAGGGGCGGGAGTACTACAATGAGCAGTTCTTC. This encodes CASSVEGREYYNEQFF.

V usage is TRBV13 and J usage is TRBJ2-7; 8 nucleotides agree with TRBD2. This CDR3 region has 15 residues. The germline V gene encodes CDR1 PRHDT and CDR2 FYEKMQ (reference sequence). V gave up 5 bases and J gave up 7 bases; unmatched junction bases: 13. In DNA, the CDR3 is TGTGCCAGCAGCCCTATGGCGGGAGGCCGAAATGAGCAGTACTTC. Its protein product is CASSPMAGGRNEQYF.

The chain employs TRBV2 and TRBJ2-2, with TRBD1 as a possible D gene (6 bases). The germline CDR1 and CDR2 sequences are SNHLY and FYNNEI. The V end lost 5 bases, the J end lost 0 bases, and 16 bases lay between the germline ends. The CDR3 has 17 amino acids. The CDR3 reads CASSFIPGTPNTGELFF. CDR3 nucleotides: TGTGCCAGCAGTTTTATACCCGGGACACCGAACACCGGGGAGCTGTTTTTT. Full variable domain (outside the CDR3, taken from reference TRBV2 and TRBJ2-2): EPEVTQTPSHQVTQMGQEVILRCVPISNHLYFYWYRQILGQKVEFLVSFYNNEISEKSEIFDDQFSVERPDGSNFTLKIRSTKLEDSAMYFCASSFIPGTPNTGELFFGEGSRLTVL.

V and J are TRBV27 and TRBJ1-2, with 8 positions matching TRBD1. The V gene end was trimmed by 5 bases and the J gene end by 8 bases; junction bases not matched to a gene: 4. The CDR3 covers 12 residues. Per the germline V gene, CDR1 is MNHEY and CDR2 is SMNVEV (reference sequence). The DNA of the CDR3 is TGTGCCAGCAGTACAGGGGGTTGGGGCTACACCTTC. Its protein product is CASSTGGWGYTF.

The chain links TRBV29-1 to TRBJ2-3; 7 bases align to TRBD2. V lost 5 bases to trimming and J lost 2 bases; unmatched junction nucleotides: 7. From germline, CDR1 is SQVTM and CDR2 ANQGSEA. The CDR3 has 14 residues. The DNA of the CDR3 is TGCAGCGTTTGGGGGGAGGGCGTCACAGATACGCAGTATTTT. It encodes CSVWGEGVTDTQYF.

The chain uses TRBV5-5 and TRBJ2-7, with D perhaps TRBD2 (7 bases). This CDR3 contains 14 residues. Trimming removed 4 bases from V and 7 bases from J, with 18 bases in between. CDR1 and CDR2 from the germline V gene are SGHKS and YYEKEE (reference sequence). The CDR3 sequence is CASSTGGGFTEQYF. In DNA form, the CDR3 reads TGTGCCAGCAGCACGGGGGGCGGGTTCACTGAGCAGTACTTC.

This clone came up once. V is TRBV28 and J is TRBJ2-6; the match to TRBD1 covers 11 bases. CDR1 is MDHEN, CDR2 SYDVKM, per germline. This CDR3 comprises 19 residues. The V and J ends lost 6 bases and 0 bases, in that order; junction bases with no gene match: 10. The CDR3: CASRGDRGNAFSGANVLTF. The DNA for the CDR3 is TGTGCCAGCAGAGGGGACAGGGGGAACGCTTTCTCTGGGGCCAACGTCCTGACTTTC.

This clone was seen a single time. This chain joins TRBV28 and TRBJ2-3; 7 positions match TRBD2. The trim removed 5 bases at V and 1 base at J, leaving 3 bases unmatched. The CDR3 spans 14 residues. The germline V gene has CDR1 MDHEN and CDR2 SYDVKM. The CDR3 region has the DNA TGTGCCAGCAGTACCGGACTAGGCACAGATACGCAGTATTTT. Translation: CASSTGLGTDTQYF.

The rearrangement links TRBV11-2 to TRBJ2-7; D is undetermined. V gave up 2 bases and J gave up 4 bases, with 6 bases separating them. The CDR3 covers 12 residues. In germline, CDR1 is SGHAT, CDR2 FQNNGV. CDR3: CASSLKSYEQYF. CDR3 nucleotide sequence: TGTGCCAGCAGCTTAAAATCTTACGAGCAGTACTTC. Variable domain in full (rest from reference TRBV11-2 and TRBJ2-7): EAGVAQSPRYKIIEKRQSVAFWCNPISGHATLYWYQQILGQGPKLLIQFQNNGVVDDSQLPKDRFSAERLKGVDSTLKIQPAKLEDSAVYLCASSLKSYEQYFGPGTRLTVT.

The gene calls are TRBV11-3 and TRBJ1-3; D remains unclear. CDR1 is SGHNT and CDR2 is YENEEA in the germline V gene. This CDR3 is 14 amino acids long. Trimming removed 3 bases from V and 4 bases from J, with 10 bases in between. The CDR3 DNA follows: TGTGCCAGCAGCTTCGACTCGGAGGGAAACACCATATATTTT. This translates into CASSFDSEGNTIYF.

The chain has TRBV27 and TRBJ1-2, with D perhaps TRBD1 (6 bases). The CDR3 totals 15 residues. Trimming took off 3 bases at V and 1 base at J, with 12 bases between the two ends. Germline V lookup: CDR1 MNHEY, CDR2 SMNVEV (reference sequence). DNA for the CDR3: TGTGCCAGCAGTTTGGGTGGGGGCGGTAACTATGGCTACACCTTC. This codes for CASSLGGGGNYGYTF.

The genes are TRBV11-2 and TRBJ2-3; D unclear. CDR3 length equals 12 residues. Per germline, CDR1 SGHAT and CDR2 FQNNGV. V dropped 3 bases and J dropped 6 bases, with 7 bases sitting between them. CDR3 loop: CASSFGYDTQYF. CDR3 bases: TGTGCCAGCAGCTTCGGGTATGATACGCAGTATTTT.

The chain couples TRBV18 to TRBJ2-2; 7 bases fit TRBD1. CDR3 size: 13 residues. With 4 bases clipped from V and 6 bases from J, the junction kept 2 bases outside the gene matches. CDR1 is KGHSH and CDR2 is LQKENI in the germline V gene. The CDR3, as DNA: TGTGCCAGCTCACAGGGGGCATCCGGGGAGCTGTTTTTT. It encodes CASSQGASGELFF.

CDR3 loop: CASSNFAGIEQFF. CDR3 DNA: TGTGCCAGTAGTAACTTTGCGGGGATTGAGCAGTTCTTC. The V gene is TRBV19, the J gene TRBJ2-1, with D possibly matching TRBD2 (6 bases). Germline CDR1 is LNHDA and CDR2 is SQIVND (reference sequence). The V end lost 4 bases, the J end lost 9 bases, and 13 bases lay between the germline ends. The CDR3 is 13 residues long.

This chain joins TRBV10-3 and TRBJ2-1; 9 bases line up with TRBD1. The CDR3 length is 15 residues. Germline loops: CDR1 ENHRY, CDR2 SYGVKD. The ends lost 7 bases at V and 9 bases at J; junction bases unmatched: 13. The CDR3 reads CAITAGTGKYGEQFF. CDR3 DNA: TGTGCCATCACCGCCGGGACAGGGAAGTACGGTGAGCAGTTCTTC.

V is TRBV7-2 and J is TRBJ2-1; D gene ambiguous. From germline, CDR1 is SGHTA and CDR2 FQGNSA. V shed 5 bases and J shed 0 bases, with 11 bases lying between them. This CDR3 spans 15 amino acids. The CDR3 sequence: CASSNRVNSYNEQFF. The CDR3 DNA reads TGTGCCAGCAGCAACCGGGTGAACTCCTACAATGAGCAGTTCTTC.

The chain combines TRBV11-3 with TRBJ2-1, with 8 bases matching TRBD2. The CDR3 has 18 amino acids. Germline V lookup: CDR1 SGHNT, CDR2 YENEEA. The J segment lost 4 bases and the V segment lost 0 bases, leaving 11 bases of the junction unmatched. CDR3 sequence (DNA): TGTGCCAGCAGCTTAGAAGGGGGTAGCGGGACGAAATACAATGAGCAGTTCTTC. Translating gives CASSLEGGSGTKYNEQFF.

The chain uses TRBV29-1 and TRBJ1-1; D is unclear. The germline gives CDR1 SQVTM, CDR2 ANQGSEA. V lost 0 bases to trimming and J lost 1 base, with 9 bases between them. There are 14 residues in the CDR3. CDR3 protein: CSVEDRGANTEAFF. The CDR3 DNA sequence: TGCAGCGTTGAAGATCGAGGAGCGAACACTGAAGCTTTCTTT.

The CDR3 DNA is TGTGCCAGCAGCCCGGGGGTGGCGGAAATCGCGGAGACCCAGTACTTC. Translating it yields CASSPGVAEIAETQYF. This chain uses TRBV7-2 with TRBJ2-5; D possibly corresponds to TRBD2 (6 bases). Germline V gene data show CDR1 as SGHTA and CDR2 as FQGNSA. Trimming shortened V by 5 bases and J by 5 bases, and 21 bases separated the two germline ends. The CDR3 covers 16 residues.

The CDR3 coding sequence is TGTGCCAGTACAACGGGGGGGAATCAGCCCCAGCATTTT. This gives the protein CASTTGGNQPQHF. The chain uses TRBV19 and TRBJ1-5, with a weak D call TRBD1 (5 bases). CDR3 length: 13 residues. Germline V gene lookup returns CDR1 LNHDA and CDR2 SQIVND (reference sequence). Trimming pared 7 bases from V and 4 bases from J, leaving 11 bases between.

The chain joins TRBV6-4 to TRBJ2-6; weak D call: TRBD2 (5 bases). V shed 0 bases and J shed 0 bases, with 6 bases lying between them. Germline V gene data show CDR1 as MRHNA and CDR2 as SNTAGT. The CDR3 contains 16 residues. The CDR3 spells CASSDSSGSGANVLTF. The DNA for the CDR3 is TGTGCCAGCAGTGACTCGAGCGGCTCTGGGGCCAACGTCCTGACTTTC.